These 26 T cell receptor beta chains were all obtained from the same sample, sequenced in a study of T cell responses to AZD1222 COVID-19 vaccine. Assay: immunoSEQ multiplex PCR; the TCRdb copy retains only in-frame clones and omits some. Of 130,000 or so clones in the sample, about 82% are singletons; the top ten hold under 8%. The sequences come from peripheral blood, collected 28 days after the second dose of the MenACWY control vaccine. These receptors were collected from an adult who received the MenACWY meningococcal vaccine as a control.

This CDR3 reads CASSLGASGGAHNEQFF. CDR3 nucleotides: TGTGCCAGCAGCTTAGGGGCTAGCGGGGGGGCCCACAATGAGCAGTTCTTC. The chain combines TRBV7-8 with TRBJ2-1; 12 bases match TRBD2. Losses at the gene ends were 1 base for V and 5 bases for J; bases not matched to a gene: 6. This CDR3 region has 17 residues. Germline CDR1 is SGHVS and CDR2 is FQNEAQ. Variable domain in full (rest from reference TRBV7-8 and TRBJ2-1): GAGVSQSPRYKVAKRGQDVALRCDPISGHVSLFWYQQALGQGPEFLTYFQNEAQLDKSGLPSDRFFAERPEGSVSTLKIQRTQQEDSAVYLCASSLGASGGAHNEQFFGPGTRLTVL.

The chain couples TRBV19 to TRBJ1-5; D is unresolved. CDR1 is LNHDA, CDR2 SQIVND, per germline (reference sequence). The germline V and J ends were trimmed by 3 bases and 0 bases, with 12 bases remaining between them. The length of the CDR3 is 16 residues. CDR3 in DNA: TGTGCCAGTAGTATGATCAGATTGCTTAGCAATCAGCCCCAGCATTTT. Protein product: CASSMIRLLSNQPQHF.

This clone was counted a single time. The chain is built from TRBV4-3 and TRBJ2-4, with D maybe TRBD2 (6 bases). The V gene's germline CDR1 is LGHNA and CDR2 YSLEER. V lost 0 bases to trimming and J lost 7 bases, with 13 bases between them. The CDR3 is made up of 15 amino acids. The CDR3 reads CASSQDLGGSNIQYF. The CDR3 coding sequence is TGCGCCAGCAGCCAAGATCTGGGGGGTTCGAACATTCAGTACTTC.

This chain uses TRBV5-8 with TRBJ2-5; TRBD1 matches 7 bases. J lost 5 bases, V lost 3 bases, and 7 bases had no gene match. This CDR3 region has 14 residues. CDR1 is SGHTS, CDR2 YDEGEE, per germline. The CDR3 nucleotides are TGTGCCAGCAGCTCGGGACAGAGGTGGGAGACCCAGTACTTC. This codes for CASSSGQRWETQYF.

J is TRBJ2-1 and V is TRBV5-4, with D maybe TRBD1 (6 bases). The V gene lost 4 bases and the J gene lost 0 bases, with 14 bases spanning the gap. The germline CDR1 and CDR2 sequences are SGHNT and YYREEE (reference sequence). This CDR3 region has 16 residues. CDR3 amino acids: CASSPGGITSYNEQFF. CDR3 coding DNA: TGTGCCAGCAGCCCTGGGGGCATCACCTCCTACAATGAGCAGTTCTTC.

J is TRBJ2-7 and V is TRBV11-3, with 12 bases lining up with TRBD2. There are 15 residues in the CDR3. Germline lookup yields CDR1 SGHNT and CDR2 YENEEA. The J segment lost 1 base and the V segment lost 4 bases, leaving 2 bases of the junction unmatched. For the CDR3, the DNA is TGTGCCAGCAGCTCTGGACTAGCGGGATCCTACGAGCAGTACTTC. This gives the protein CASSSGLAGSYEQYF.

The CDR3 reads CASSYSNRNTEAFF. The CDR3 DNA is TGTGCCAGCAGTTATTCGAACCGGAACACTGAAGCTTTCTTT. The chain employs TRBV6-5 and TRBJ1-1, with no clear D. Germline-derived CDR1 and CDR2 are MNHEY and SVGAGI. V was shortened by 3 bases and J by 1 base, with 9 bases between the two germline ends. This CDR3 region has 14 residues.

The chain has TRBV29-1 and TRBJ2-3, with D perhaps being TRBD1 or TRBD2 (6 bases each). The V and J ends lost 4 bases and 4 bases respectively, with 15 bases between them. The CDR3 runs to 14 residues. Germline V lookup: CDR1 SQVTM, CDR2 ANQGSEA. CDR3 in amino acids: CSVAEQGGPDTQYF. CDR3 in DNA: TGCAGCGTTGCTGAACAGGGAGGCCCAGATACGCAGTATTTT.

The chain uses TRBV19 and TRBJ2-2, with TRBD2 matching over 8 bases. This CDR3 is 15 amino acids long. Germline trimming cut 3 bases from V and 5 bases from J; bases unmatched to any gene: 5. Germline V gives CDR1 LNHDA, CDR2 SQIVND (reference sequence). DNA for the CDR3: TGTGCCAGTAGTATTAGCGGGGCTACAACCGGGGAGCTGTTTTTT. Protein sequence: CASSISGATTGELFF.

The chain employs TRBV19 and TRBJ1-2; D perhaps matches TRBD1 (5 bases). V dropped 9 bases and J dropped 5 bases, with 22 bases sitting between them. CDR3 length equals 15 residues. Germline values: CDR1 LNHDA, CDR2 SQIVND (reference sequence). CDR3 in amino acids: CASLHRDRGLYGYTF. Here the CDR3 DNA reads TGTGCCAGCTTACACCGGGACCGAGGACTATATGGCTACACCTTC.

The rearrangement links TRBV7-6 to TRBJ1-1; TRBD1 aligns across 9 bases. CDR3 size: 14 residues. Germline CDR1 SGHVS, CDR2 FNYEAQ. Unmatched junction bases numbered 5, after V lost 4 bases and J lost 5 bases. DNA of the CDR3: TGTGCCAGCAGCTCACAGGGGGCGACGACTGAAGCTTTCTTT. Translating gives CASSSQGATTEAFF.

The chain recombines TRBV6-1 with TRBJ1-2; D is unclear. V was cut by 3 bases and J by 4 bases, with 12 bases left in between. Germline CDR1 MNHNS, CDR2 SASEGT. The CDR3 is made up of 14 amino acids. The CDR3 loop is CASSDRGGVYGYTF. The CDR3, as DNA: TGTGCCAGCAGTGACCGTGGCGGGGTCTATGGCTACACCTTC.

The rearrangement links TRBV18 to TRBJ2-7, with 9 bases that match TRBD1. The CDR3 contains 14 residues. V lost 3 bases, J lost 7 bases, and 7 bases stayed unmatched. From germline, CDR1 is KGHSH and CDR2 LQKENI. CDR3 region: CASSPGTGLGEQYF. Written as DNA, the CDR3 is TGTGCCAGCTCACCTGGGACAGGGCTGGGAGAGCAGTACTTC.

The CDR3 region is CASSPDSVPSTDTQYF. The CDR3 nucleotides read TGTGCCAGCAGCCCTGATAGCGTTCCTAGCACAGATACGCAGTATTTT. The chain is built from TRBV6-2 or TRBV6-3 and TRBJ2-3; possible D gene TRBD2, 5 bases. This CDR3 comprises 16 residues. V lost 6 bases to trimming and J lost 0 bases, with 16 bases between them. Per germline, CDR1 MNHEY and CDR2 SVGEGT.

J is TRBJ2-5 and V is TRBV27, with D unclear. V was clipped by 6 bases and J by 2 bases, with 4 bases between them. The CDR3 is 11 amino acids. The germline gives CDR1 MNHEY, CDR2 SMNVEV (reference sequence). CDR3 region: CASSSQETQYF. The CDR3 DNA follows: TGTGCCAGCAGCTCTCAAGAGACCCAGTACTTC.

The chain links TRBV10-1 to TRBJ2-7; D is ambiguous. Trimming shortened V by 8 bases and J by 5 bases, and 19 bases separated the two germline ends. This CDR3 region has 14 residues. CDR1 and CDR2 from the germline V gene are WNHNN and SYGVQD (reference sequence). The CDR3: CASATSLGSDEQYV. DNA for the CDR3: TGCGCCAGCGCCACCTCCTTGGGTTCGGACGAGCAGTACGTC.

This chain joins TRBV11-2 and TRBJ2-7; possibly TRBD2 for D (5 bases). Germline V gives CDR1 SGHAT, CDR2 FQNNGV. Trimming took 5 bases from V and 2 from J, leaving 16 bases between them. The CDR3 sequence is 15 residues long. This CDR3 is CASSPSRTSTYEQYV. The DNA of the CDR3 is TGTGCCAGCAGCCCGAGTCGGACTTCTACCTACGAGCAGTACGTC.

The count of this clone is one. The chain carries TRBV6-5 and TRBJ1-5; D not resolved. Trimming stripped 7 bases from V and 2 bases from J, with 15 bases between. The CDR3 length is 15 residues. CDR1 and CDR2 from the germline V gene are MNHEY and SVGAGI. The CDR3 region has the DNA TGTGCCAGCAAAATGTTGGGAAATGGCAATCAGCCCCAGCATTTT. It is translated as CASKMLGNGNQPQHF.

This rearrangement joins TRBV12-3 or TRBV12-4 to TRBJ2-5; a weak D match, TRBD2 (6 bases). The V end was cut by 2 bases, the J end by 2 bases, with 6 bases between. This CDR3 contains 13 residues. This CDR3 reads CASSLRGQETQYF. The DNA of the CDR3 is TGTGCCAGCAGTTTACGGGGGCAAGAGACCCAGTACTTC.

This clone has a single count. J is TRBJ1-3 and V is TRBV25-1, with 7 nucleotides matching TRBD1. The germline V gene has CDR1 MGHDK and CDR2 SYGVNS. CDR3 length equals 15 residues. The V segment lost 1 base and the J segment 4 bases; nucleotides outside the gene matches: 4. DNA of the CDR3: TGTGCCAGCAGTGAATCAGGGGGTGGAGGAAACACCATATATTTT. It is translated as CASSESGGGGNTIYF.

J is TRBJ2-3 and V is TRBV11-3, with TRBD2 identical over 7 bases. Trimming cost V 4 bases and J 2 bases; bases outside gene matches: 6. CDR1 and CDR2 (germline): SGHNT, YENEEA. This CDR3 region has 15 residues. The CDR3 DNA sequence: TGTGCCAGCAGCTCCCCCCGGGGGGACACAGATACGCAGTATTTT. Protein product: CASSSPRGDTDTQYF.

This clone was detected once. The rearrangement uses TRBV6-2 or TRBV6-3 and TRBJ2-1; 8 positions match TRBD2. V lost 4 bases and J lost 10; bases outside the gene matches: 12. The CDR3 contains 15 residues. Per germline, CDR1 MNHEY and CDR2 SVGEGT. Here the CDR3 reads CASSSDGLAPPEQFF. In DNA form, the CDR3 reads TGTGCCAGCAGTTCCGACGGACTAGCCCCACCCGAGCAGTTCTTC.

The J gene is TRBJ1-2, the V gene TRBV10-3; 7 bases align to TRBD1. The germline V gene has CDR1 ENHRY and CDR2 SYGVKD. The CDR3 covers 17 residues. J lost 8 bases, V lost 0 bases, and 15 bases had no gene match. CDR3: CAISESHTGQSHRGYTF. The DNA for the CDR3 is TGTGCCATCAGTGAGTCGCACACGGGACAGTCCCATCGAGGCTACACCTTC.

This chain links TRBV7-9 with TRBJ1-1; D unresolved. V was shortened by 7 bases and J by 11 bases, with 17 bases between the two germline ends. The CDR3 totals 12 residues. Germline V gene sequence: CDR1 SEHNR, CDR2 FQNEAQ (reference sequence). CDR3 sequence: CASTMNEGGAFF. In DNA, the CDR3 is TGTGCCAGCACCATGAATGAAGGAGGGGCTTTCTTT. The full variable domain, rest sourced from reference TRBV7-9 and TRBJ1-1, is DTGVSQNPRHKITKRGQNVTFRCDPISEHNRLYWYRQTLGQGPEFLTYFQNEAQLEKSRLLSDRFSAERPKGSFSTLEIQRTEQGDSAMYLCASTMNEGGAFFGQGTRLTVV.

The CDR3 loop reads CASSEGSHSSLHF. The DNA of the CDR3 is TGCGCCAGCAGTGAGGGATCCCACAGTTCCCTCCACTTT. The rearrangement links TRBV10-2 to TRBJ1-6; D remains unclear. Trimming stripped 2 bases from V and 14 bases from J, with 13 bases between. The V gene's germline CDR1 is WSHSY and CDR2 SAAADI. CDR3 length: 13 amino acids.

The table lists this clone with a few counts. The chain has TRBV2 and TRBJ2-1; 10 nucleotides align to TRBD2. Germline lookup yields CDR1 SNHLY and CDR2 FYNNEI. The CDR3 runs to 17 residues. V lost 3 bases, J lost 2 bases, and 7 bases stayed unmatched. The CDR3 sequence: CASSEYRTSGTYNEQFF. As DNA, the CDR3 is TGTGCCAGCAGTGAGTATAGGACTAGCGGCACCTACAATGAGCAGTTCTTC.